These 27 T cell receptor beta chains were all obtained from the same sample, sequenced in a study of T cell changes during pregnancy in multiple sclerosis. Profiled with immunoSEQ multiplex PCR; TCRdb holds only in-frame clones, not every one. Of about 61,000 clones in the sample, around 90% were seen once. Material: peripheral blood, obtained in the first trimester of pregnancy. The receptor set was obtained from a female donor in good health, enrolled as a control in a pregnancy study.

The chain joins TRBV13 to TRBJ2-7; 9 bases align to TRBD1. The CDR3 is 15 residues long. CDR1 and CDR2 (germline): PRHDT, FYEKMQ (reference sequence). V shed 5 bases and J 5 bases; nucleotides not matched to a gene: 10. The CDR3 region has the DNA TGTGCCAGCAGCCTACCGGGACAGGGCATCCACGAGCAGTACTTC. The encoded protein is CASSLPGQGIHEQYF.

The CDR3, as DNA: TGTGCCATCAGTGAGGCGGGACGGACCTATGGCTACACCTTC. Translated, it gives CAISEAGRTYGYTF. The chain recombines TRBV10-3 with TRBJ1-2; D perhaps matches TRBD1 (5 bases). V lost 2 bases, J lost 4 bases, and 11 bases lay in between. The CDR3 runs 14 residues. Germline CDR1 and CDR2: ENHRY and SYGVKD.

The chain has TRBV4-3 and TRBJ2-3; possibly TRBD1 for D (5 bases). The CDR3 length is 19 residues. Germline-derived CDR1 and CDR2 are LGHNA and YSLEER. The ends were cut back, 0 bases at V and 0 bases at J, with 19 bases in the middle. The CDR3 DNA reads as TGCGCCAGCAGCCAAGATGGGGCCCGTGGGCATCCTAGCACAGATACGCAGTATTTT. It codes for CASSQDGARGHPSTDTQYF.

The chain recombines TRBV4-1 with TRBJ2-5; a weak D match, TRBD2 (6 bases). Germline V gene lookup returns CDR1 MGHRA and CDR2 YSYEKL. This CDR3 has 15 amino acids. Trimming shortened V by 1 base and J by 3 bases, and 12 bases separated the two germline ends. Here the CDR3 reads CASSQVWSSEETQYF. In DNA, the CDR3 is TGCGCCAGCAGCCAAGTCTGGTCTAGCGAAGAGACCCAGTACTTC.

The chain recombines TRBV7-2 with TRBJ2-7, with 7 bases identical to TRBD1. V shed 3 bases, J shed 5 bases, and the junction held 7 bases outside the gene matches. Germline V gene lookup returns CDR1 SGHTA and CDR2 FQGNSA. The CDR3 consists of 14 residues. The DNA of the CDR3 is TGTGCCAGCAGCTTGTCGGGACAGTACGACGAGCAGTACTTC. It is translated as CASSLSGQYDEQYF.

This chain uses TRBV30 with TRBJ1-6; D is perhaps TRBD1 (6 bases). CDR1 is GTSNPN and CDR2 is SVGIG in the germline V gene (reference sequence). The CDR3 covers 13 residues. The V gene lost 2 bases and the J gene lost 6 bases, with 8 bases spanning the gap. As DNA, the CDR3 is TGTGCCTGGAGTATACAGGGTAATTCACCCCTCCACTTT. Its translation is CAWSIQGNSPLHF.

This clone occurred a few times. The rearrangement links TRBV7-9 to TRBJ2-2, with TRBD1 matching over 11 bases. V gave up 5 bases and J gave up 3 bases; unmatched junction bases: 5. This CDR3 comprises 16 residues. Germline V gene lookup returns CDR1 SEHNR and CDR2 FQNEAQ (reference sequence). This CDR3 reads CASSAWTGGDTGELFF. CDR3 bases: TGTGCCAGCAGCGCATGGACAGGGGGCGACACCGGGGAGCTGTTTTTT.

The chain is built from TRBV30 and TRBJ1-4; tentative D call: TRBD1 (6 bases). Germline CDR1 reads GTSNPN; CDR2 reads SVGIG (reference sequence). The CDR3 covers 15 residues. Trimming shortened V by 3 bases and J by 4 bases, and 15 bases separated the two germline ends. The CDR3 sequence: CAWRNRVRGNEKLFF. CDR3 bases: TGTGCCTGGAGGAACAGGGTTAGGGGTAATGAAAAACTGTTTTTT.

The chain employs TRBV30 and TRBJ1-1; no clear D gene. The germline CDR1 and CDR2 sequences are GTSNPN and SVGIG (reference sequence). V lost 1 base, J lost 4 bases, and 4 bases lay in between. The length of the CDR3 is 11 residues. The CDR3, as DNA: TGTGCCTGGAGTGGGCTCACTGAAGCTTTCTTT. Residues: CAWSGLTEAFF.

The genes are TRBV5-1 and TRBJ2-7, with D possibly being TRBD1 (6 bases). V was cut by 3 bases and J by 6 bases, with 16 bases left in between. The CDR3 consists of 14 residues. Germline V gene lookup returns CDR1 SGHRS and CDR2 YFSETQ. The CDR3 DNA reads as TGCGCCAGCAGCTCAACACAGGGTAGTGGCGAGCAGTACTTC. It codes for CASSSTQGSGEQYF.

J is TRBJ2-3 and V is TRBV7-3; the D gene is possibly TRBD2 (6 bases). The germline V and J ends were trimmed by 4 bases and 2 bases, with 16 bases remaining between them. CDR3 length equals 16 residues. Germline assignment: CDR1 SGHTA and CDR2 FQGTGA. The CDR3 spells CASSSMGGTLTDTQYF. In DNA form, the CDR3 reads TGTGCCAGCAGCTCGATGGGGGGAACCCTCACAGATACGCAGTATTTT.

This clone was recorded only once. The gene calls are TRBV27 and TRBJ2-3; 7 nucleotides agree with TRBD1. V lost 2 bases and J lost 2; bases outside the gene matches: 13. The CDR3 sequence is 18 residues long. The germline CDR1 and CDR2 sequences are MNHEY and SMNVEV (reference sequence). The CDR3 sequence: CASSLGVDRDIPTDTQYF. CDR3 nucleotide sequence: TGTGCCAGCAGTTTAGGAGTTGACAGGGATATCCCCACAGATACGCAGTATTTT.

The chain uses TRBV7-2 and TRBJ2-5; no reliable D call. CDR3 length: 12 residues. The V gene lost 5 bases and the J gene lost 0 bases, with 4 bases spanning the gap. Germline V gives CDR1 SGHTA, CDR2 FQGNSA. The CDR3 spells CASSRYQETQYF. DNA of the CDR3: TGTGCCAGCAGCCGGTACCAAGAGACCCAGTACTTC.

This rearrangement joins TRBV28 to TRBJ2-7, with 7 positions matching TRBD1. The CDR3 length is 15 residues. CDR1 and CDR2 (germline): MDHEN, SYDVKM. J was trimmed by 0 bases and V by 6 bases; bases with no gene match: 8. The CDR3 DNA sequence: TGTGCCAGCAGATCGGACAGGCCTATCTCCTACGAGCAGTACTTC. Protein sequence: CASRSDRPISYEQYF.

This clone occurred once. The chain joins TRBV7-9 to TRBJ1-5, with D perhaps TRBD1 (6 bases). The CDR3 runs 15 residues. CDR1 is SEHNR and CDR2 is FQNEAQ in the germline V gene (reference sequence). Deletions cut 7 bases from V and 2 bases from J, with 15 bases between. The CDR3 sequence is CASTRGGYGNQPQHF. In DNA, the CDR3 is TGTGCCAGCACCCGAGGGGGTTATGGCAATCAGCCCCAGCATTTT.

The rearrangement joins TRBV18 to TRBJ2-5; TRBD1 matches 9 bases. The CDR3 is 14 residues long. Unmatched junction bases numbered 3, after V lost 5 bases and J lost 2 bases. CDR1 and CDR2 from the germline V gene are KGHSH and LQKENI. CDR3 loop: CASSSGQGQETQYF. The CDR3 DNA follows: TGTGCCAGCTCATCGGGACAGGGTCAAGAGACCCAGTACTTC.

The chain links TRBV11-2 to TRBJ1-1; a possible D gene is TRBD1 (5 bases). The CDR3 extends over 15 amino acids. The germline V and J ends were trimmed by 0 bases and 0 bases, with 8 bases remaining between them. Germline V gene data show CDR1 as SGHAT and CDR2 as FQNNGV. The CDR3 DNA reads as TGTGCCAGCAGCTTAGAGGGGGGGATGAACACTGAAGCTTTCTTT. Residues: CASSLEGGMNTEAFF.

This sequence joins TRBV7-6 and TRBJ2-7, with D possibly TRBD1 on 5 matching bases. The CDR3 totals 13 residues. Trimming left V 3 bases short and J 2 bases short, with 8 bases between. Germline V lookup: CDR1 SGHVS, CDR2 FNYEAQ. For the CDR3, the DNA is TGTGCCAGCAGCTTGGGGCAGCCCTACGAGCAGTACTTC. Protein product: CASSLGQPYEQYF.

V gene TRBV7-9 combines with J gene TRBJ2-7, with D possibly matching TRBD1 (5 bases). CDR3 length: 15 amino acids. The V and J ends lost 8 bases and 6 bases respectively, with 23 bases between them. CDR1 is SEHNR and CDR2 is FQNEAQ in the germline V gene (reference sequence). The CDR3 is CASEPSRPGSLEQYF. The CDR3 coding sequence is TGTGCCAGCGAACCCTCTCGGCCAGGGTCCCTCGAGCAGTACTTC.

V gene TRBV7-2 combines with J gene TRBJ2-2; weak D call: TRBD2 (7 bases). Per the germline V gene, CDR1 is SGHTA and CDR2 is FQGNSA. Deletions cut 4 bases from V and 4 bases from J, with 13 bases between. The CDR3 runs to 15 residues. The CDR3 DNA sequence: TGTGCCAGCAGCTCCGCGGGGGCGGGCACCGGGGAGCTGTTTTTT. It translates to CASSSAGAGTGELFF.

V gene TRBV6-1 combines with J gene TRBJ1-6; D not certain. The ends were cut back, 3 bases at V and 4 bases at J, with 16 bases in the middle. The CDR3 totals 17 residues. Germline-derived CDR1 and CDR2 are MNHNS and SASEGT. The CDR3 spells CASSDPPERGYNSPLHF. The CDR3 region has the DNA TGTGCCAGCAGTGACCCTCCTGAGCGGGGTTATAATTCACCCCTCCACTTT.

The CDR3 region has the DNA TGTGCCAGCAGCCCGGGGGGACTAGCGGGGGCAACCGATACGCAGTATTTT. It translates to CASSPGGLAGATDTQYF. V and J are TRBV13 and TRBJ2-3, with 14 bases aligning to TRBD2. V lost 5 bases to trimming and J lost 6 bases; unmatched junction nucleotides: 10. This CDR3 region has 17 residues. Germline V gene data show CDR1 as PRHDT and CDR2 as FYEKMQ (reference sequence).

The J gene is TRBJ1-2, the V gene TRBV6-6; possible D gene TRBD1, 5 bases. CDR3 length: 15 residues. V shed 7 bases and J shed 7 bases, with 22 bases lying between them. The germline CDR1 and CDR2 sequences are MNHNY and SVGAGI (reference sequence). The CDR3 bases are TGTGCCAGCACCCTCCGGGGGGGAGGGGTTGGTGGCTACACCTTC. It codes for CASTLRGGGVGGYTF.

CDR3 sequence (DNA): TGTGCCAGCAGGAATGACTTGTACACCGGGGAGCTGTTTTTT. Translated, it gives CASRNDLYTGELFF. V is TRBV6-5 and J is TRBJ2-2; D remains ambiguous. Trimming removed 6 bases from V and 3 bases from J, with 11 bases in between. The CDR3 extends over 14 amino acids. Looked up from germline, CDR1 is MNHEY and CDR2 is SVGAGI.

J is TRBJ1-1 and V is TRBV5-1; no definite D call. This CDR3 contains 12 residues. The ends were cut back, 2 bases at V and 5 bases at J, with 7 bases in the middle. Germline V gene sequence: CDR1 SGHRS, CDR2 YFSETQ. The CDR3 DNA reads TGCGCCAGCAGCTTCAGAGGGACTGAAGCTTTCTTT. Its protein product is CASSFRGTEAFF.

This chain joins TRBV27 and TRBJ2-2; TRBD2 agrees at 15 bases. The trim removed 5 bases at V and 13 bases at J, leaving 5 bases unmatched. The CDR3 spans 14 residues. The V gene's germline CDR1 is MNHEY and CDR2 SMNVEV (reference sequence). This CDR3 reads CASSPGTSGGRLFF. As DNA, the CDR3 is TGTGCCAGCAGTCCAGGGACTAGCGGGGGGAGGCTGTTTTTT.

The genes are TRBV4-3 and TRBJ2-2; 10 bases are shared with TRBD1. CDR1 and CDR2 from the germline V gene are LGHNA and YSLEER. V was pared by 1 base and J by 4 bases, with 0 bases of the junction left unmatched. The CDR3 is 15 amino acids. Here the CDR3 reads CASSQGTGGTGELFF. CDR3 nucleotide sequence: TGCGCCAGCAGCCAAGGGACAGGGGGCACCGGGGAGCTGTTTTTT.